This passage covers 24 T cell receptor beta chains from one sample sequenced in a study of blood T cell repertoires in COVID-19. The protocol was immunoSEQ multiplex PCR, while the TCRdb copy is restricted to in-frame clones and leaves out a portion. This sample has some 120,000 clones, with approximately 80% found just once. Sequencing used peripheral blood. These receptor sequences come from a man between 65 and 85 years old with active or convalescent COVID-19.

The CDR3 nucleotides read TGTGCCAGCAGTTATCGAGACTCGGGGGGCACAGATACGCAGTATTTT. This encodes CASSYRDSGGTDTQYF. The chain combines TRBV11-3 with TRBJ2-3; tentative D call: TRBD2 (6 bases). The CDR3 covers 16 residues. Trimming took 6 bases from V and 1 from J, leaving 17 bases between them. CDR1 and CDR2 (germline): SGHNT, YENEEA.

The rearrangement uses TRBV7-2 and TRBJ1-2; D uncertain. The CDR3 runs 14 residues. The germline V and J ends were trimmed by 2 bases and 0 bases, with 7 bases remaining between them. The V gene's germline CDR1 is SGHTA and CDR2 FQGNSA. CDR3 region: CASSLTVANYGYTF. Here the CDR3 DNA reads TGTGCCAGCAGCTTAACAGTAGCTAACTATGGCTACACCTTC.

The rearrangement joins TRBV7-9 to TRBJ1-2; D might be TRBD1 (6 bases). Trimming left V 3 bases short and J 8 bases short, with 16 bases between. The germline CDR1 and CDR2 sequences are SEHNR and FQNEAQ (reference sequence). This CDR3 has 14 residues. CDR3 coding DNA: TGTGCCAGCAGCTTGGCCAGGGGCCCCGTGGGCTACACCTTC. This sequence encodes CASSLARGPVGYTF.

This rearrangement joins TRBV12-5 to TRBJ2-3; 7 nucleotides align to TRBD1. This CDR3 is built from 17 residues. V lost 4 bases, J lost 3 bases, and 13 bases stayed unmatched. Germline CDR1 and CDR2: LGHNT and FRNRAP. The CDR3 coding sequence is TGTGCTAGTGGTTCCGCTACGACAGGGCGGAAAACAGATACGCAGTATTTT. As protein: CASGSATTGRKTDTQYF.

The V and J genes are TRBV19 and TRBJ1-4; D unclear. CDR1 and CDR2 (germline): LNHDA, SQIVND (reference sequence). V was trimmed by 5 bases and J by 10 bases, leaving 14 bases between them. This CDR3 contains 13 residues. The CDR3 DNA is TGTGCCAGTAGTGACCTAGAGAGGCCAAAACTGTTTTTT. Encoded protein: CASSDLERPKLFF.

The gene calls are TRBV27 and TRBJ2-1, with TRBD2 identical over 10 bases. With V trimmed by 5 bases and J by 0 bases, 10 bases remained unmatched. Germline CDR1 is MNHEY and CDR2 is SMNVEV (reference sequence). The CDR3 length is 18 residues. The CDR3 here is CASSRVNSGGSSYNEQFF. CDR3 DNA: TGTGCCAGCAGTCGAGTCAATAGCGGGGGGAGCTCCTACAATGAGCAGTTCTTC.

As DNA, the CDR3 is TGTGCCAGCAGCCCAAGGGACAGAACTGGAAACACCATATATTTT. Translated, it gives CASSPRDRTGNTIYF. The chain couples TRBV9 to TRBJ1-3, with 7 bases matching TRBD1. The CDR3 contains 15 residues. Germline V gene lookup returns CDR1 SGDLS and CDR2 YYNGEE. The V gene end was trimmed by 4 bases and the J gene end by 2 bases; junction bases not matched to a gene: 6.

The chain has TRBV28 and TRBJ1-1; the D gene is possibly TRBD1 (5 bases). V dropped 5 bases and J dropped 5 bases, with 15 bases sitting between them. The germline V gene encodes CDR1 MDHEN and CDR2 SYDVKM. The CDR3 has 14 residues. CDR3 nucleotides: TGTGCCAGCAGTAAGGGACTGATGGGGACTGAAGCTTTCTTT. Translated, it gives CASSKGLMGTEAFF.

This clone was seen only a few times. The rearrangement joins TRBV15 to TRBJ2-5; tentatively, D is TRBD1 (5 bases). Germline CDR1 reads LNHNV; CDR2 reads YYDKDF (reference sequence). CDR3 length: 13 residues. V lost 8 bases and J 2 bases, leaving 12 bases between the germline ends. The chain's CDR3 is CATGKGVQETQYF. The CDR3 bases are TGTGCCACCGGAAAAGGGGTGCAAGAGACCCAGTACTTC.

This clone was seen more than once but under ten times. This rearrangement joins TRBV7-9 to TRBJ1-2; possible D gene TRBD1, 5 bases. Per germline, CDR1 SEHNR and CDR2 FQNEAQ (reference sequence). Deletions cut 10 bases from V and 8 bases from J, with 26 bases between. There are 15 residues in the CDR3. CDR3 sequence: CATGGRSSQRRGYTF. The CDR3 DNA sequence: TGTGCCACCGGGGGACGATCGTCTCAACGGAGGGGCTACACCTTC.

The rearrangement joins TRBV19 to TRBJ2-7; 11 positions match TRBD1. The CDR3 covers 15 residues. The germline V gene encodes CDR1 LNHDA and CDR2 SQIVND (reference sequence). J lost 0 bases, V lost 6 bases, and 4 bases had no gene match. Here the CDR3 DNA reads TGTGCCAGTAGCGACGGGACAGGGGGCTCCTACGAGCAGTACTTC. It yields the protein CASSDGTGGSYEQYF.

The chain carries TRBV11-2 and TRBJ1-2, with TRBD1 matching 7 bases. The germline gives CDR1 SGHAT, CDR2 FQNNGV. The CDR3 consists of 15 residues. The V gene end was trimmed by 1 base and the J gene end by 4 bases; junction bases not matched to a gene: 6. CDR3 in amino acids: CASSLGTGQAYGYTF. The DNA for the CDR3 is TGTGCCAGCAGCTTAGGGACAGGACAAGCCTATGGCTACACCTTC.

The V call is TRBV12-2, the J call TRBJ2-1; the D call TRBD2 from the table was never checked on the DNA. TRBV12-2 is a pseudogene segment. This CDR3 has 15 residues. This CDR3 is CASRSPGLDNNEQFF. CDR3 nucleotide sequence: TGTGCAAGTCGCTCCCCGGGACTTGATAACAATGAGCAGTTCTTC.

The rearrangement links TRBV10-2 to TRBJ2-5, with 14 bases fitting TRBD2. Germline V CDR1 and CDR2: WSHSY, SAAADI. Germline trimming cut 6 bases from V and 3 bases from J; bases unmatched to any gene: 0. The CDR3 is made up of 14 amino acids. The CDR3 DNA is TGCGCCAGCAGGGGACTAGCGGGAGAAGAGACCCAGTACTTC. Translating it yields CASRGLAGEETQYF.

The J gene is TRBJ2-2, the V gene TRBV30; no definite D call. V was shortened by 2 bases and J by 6 bases, with 13 bases between the two germline ends. The CDR3 spans 14 residues. Germline V gene lookup returns CDR1 GTSNPN and CDR2 SVGIG (reference sequence). DNA for the CDR3: TGTGCCTGGAGTCACTCGGTGGTGGCCGGGGAGCTGTTTTTT. It codes for CAWSHSVVAGELFF.

The sample holds one count of this clone. The rearrangement uses TRBV28 and TRBJ1-1; D perhaps matches TRBD1 (5 bases). Germline CDR1 and CDR2: MDHEN and SYDVKM. The CDR3 spans 12 residues. Trimming took off 6 bases at V and 4 bases at J, with 9 bases between the two ends. The CDR3 nucleotides are TGTGCCAGCAGGGGTGACAGCACTGAAGCTTTCTTT. Protein sequence: CASRGDSTEAFF. The variable domain in full, with the rest retrieved from reference TRBV28 and TRBJ1-1, is DVKVTQSSRYLVKRTGEKVFLECVQDMDHENMFWYRQDPGLGLRLIYFSYDVKMKEKGDIPEGYSVSREKKERFSLILESASTNQTSMYLCASRGDSTEAFFGQGTRLTVV.

V gene TRBV6-1 combines with J gene TRBJ1-5, with 12 positions matching TRBD1. Losses at the gene ends were 3 bases for V and 6 bases for J; bases not matched to a gene: 3. The CDR3 loop spans 15 amino acids. In germline, CDR1 is MNHNS, CDR2 SASEGT. The CDR3 sequence: CASSEAGQGAQPQHF. The CDR3 DNA reads TGTGCCAGCAGTGAGGCGGGACAGGGGGCTCAGCCCCAGCATTTT.

The chain recombines TRBV6-5 with TRBJ2-5; the match to TRBD2 covers 10 bases. Trimming at V came to 6 bases and at J to 5 bases, leaving 3 bases not matched to a gene. Germline CDR1 MNHEY, CDR2 SVGAGI. This CDR3 is built from 13 residues. CDR3 sequence: CASRGLARETQYF. The CDR3 DNA follows: TGTGCCAGCAGGGGACTAGCGAGGGAGACCCAGTACTTC.

This clone was found a few times. The CDR3 reads CASFYGGEQYF. The CDR3 region has the DNA TGTGCCAGCTTCTACGGGGGGGAGCAGTACTTC. The genes are TRBV28 and TRBJ2-7; 7 nucleotides align to TRBD2. The CDR3 sequence is 11 residues long. V lost 8 bases, J lost 7 bases, and 5 bases stayed unmatched. Germline CDR1 and CDR2: MDHEN and SYDVKM.

The chain has TRBV5-4 and TRBJ1-1, with a possible D match to TRBD1 (6 bases). CDR1 SGHNT and CDR2 YYREEE come from the germline V gene (reference sequence). Trimming took 4 bases from V and 1 from J, leaving 14 bases between them. This CDR3 has 15 amino acids. The CDR3, as DNA: TGTGCCAGCAGCCCCCGAGGGACAACGAACACTGAAGCTTTCTTT. Encoded protein: CASSPRGTTNTEAFF.

The chain is built from TRBV7-2 and TRBJ2-7, with TRBD1 as a possible D gene (6 bases). The CDR3 spans 16 residues. The germline gives CDR1 SGHTA, CDR2 FQGNSA. V lost 1 base and J 4 bases, leaving 17 bases between the germline ends. DNA of the CDR3: TGTGCCAGCAGCTTAGTACCGGGCCAGGGGTGGTACGAGCAGTACTTC. It yields the protein CASSLVPGQGWYEQYF.

The chain uses TRBV5-1 and TRBJ1-3; the match to TRBD1 covers 8 bases. Germline trimming cut 0 bases from V and 0 bases from J; bases unmatched to any gene: 5. This CDR3 has 17 amino acids. The germline V gene has CDR1 SGHRS and CDR2 YFSETQ. The CDR3 sequence is CASSLVGTGLSGNTIYF. For the CDR3, the DNA is TGCGCCAGCAGCTTGGTGGGGACAGGCCTCTCTGGAAACACCATATATTTT. The full variable domain, in which reference TRBV5-1 and TRBJ1-3 provide the parts outside the CDR3, is KAGVTQTPRYLIKTRGQQVTLSCSPISGHRSVSWYQQTPGQGLQFLFEYFSETQRNKGNFPGRFSGRQFSNSRSEMNVSTLELGDSALYLCASSLVGTGLSGNTIYFGEGSWLTVV.

This rearrangement joins TRBV7-3 to TRBJ2-7, with D tentatively TRBD2 (5 bases). The CDR3 extends over 13 amino acids. V was trimmed by 5 bases and J by 6 bases, leaving 14 bases between them. CDR1 is SGHTA, CDR2 FQGTGA, per germline. CDR3 coding DNA: TGTGCCAGCAGCCTAGGGAGCGCGGGCGAGCAGTACTTC. It codes for CASSLGSAGEQYF.

The rearrangement joins TRBV4-3 to TRBJ2-1; no clear D gene. Trimming left V 1 base short and J 6 bases short, with 4 bases between. Germline CDR1 reads LGHNA; CDR2 reads YSLEER. This CDR3 is built from 12 residues. DNA for the CDR3: TGCGCCAGCAGCCAAGGTATCAATGAGCAGTTCTTC. It specifies CASSQGINEQFF.